This T cell receptor (beta chain) was sequenced in a study of radiation and T cells in renal cell carcinoma. Study-wide context: Nephrectomy followed 15 Gy stereotactic body radiation by 4 weeks.

Indicated time point: baseline pretreatment blood. Treatment meaning: 15 Gy SBRT to primary tumor, nephrectomy 4 weeks later. After SBRT, blood was collected at 2 and 4 weeks, plus baseline. V was clipped by 2 bases and J by 4 bases; unmatched bases: 4. This CDR3 has 15 residues. Germline V CDR1 and CDR2: SGHRS, YFSETQ. Profiled with immunoSEQ multiplex PCR; TCRdb holds only in-frame clones, not every one. The table shows about 150,000 clones, with less than 90% occurring only once. The source is a woman between 65 and 79 years old with renal cell carcinoma. This chain connects TRBV5-1 to TRBJ2-3; 10 bases are shared with TRBD2. Sequences were derived from blood, sampled from a patient whose treatment included radiotherapy and nephrectomy. This CDR3 reads CASSFPSGGPDTQYF. CDR3 DNA sequence: TGCGCCAGCAGCTTCCCTAGCGGGGGACCAGATACGCAGTATTTT.